This T cell receptor (beta chain) was sequenced for a study of regulatory T cells in long-lasting Graves disease. Time point described: persistent/refractory GD, antithyroid drugs over 5 years with positive TRAb. Preparation of the TCR library used RNA extracted from PBMCs. From each patient, roughly 9 milliliters of peripheral blood was drawn and collected into an EDTA anticoagulant tube. This clonotype was detected many times. The antigen is unknown. General study results and limits: It was in persistent disease that TRBV28, TRBJ1-2 and TRBJ2-5 were favored. Public clonotype sharing was higher in persistent than newly diagnosed patients.

The authors built TCR beta libraries using iRepertoire HTBI primers and Arm-PCR of CDR3 regions. TCRdb called the multiplex PCR reads again in MiXCR, with one record for every CDR3 protein. This sample yields roughly 500,000 distinct CDR3 sequences, of which roughly 23% are seen a single time; over 10% belongs to the top ten. This CDR3 spans 14 amino acids. CDR1 ENHRY and CDR2 SYGVKD come from the germline V gene. Trimming removed 3 bases from V and 0 bases from J, with 9 bases in between. The rearrangement uses TRBV10-3 and TRBJ2-7; no reliable D call. The specimen comprised peripheral blood mononuclear cells (PBMCs), sampled when the disease was refractory, from a patient treated with antithyroid drugs. This TCR was sampled from a female donor with Graves disease. The CDR3 reads CAISDQQVSYEQYF. CDR3 sequence (DNA): TGTGCCATCAGTGATCAGCAGGTCTCCTACGAGCAGTACTTC.